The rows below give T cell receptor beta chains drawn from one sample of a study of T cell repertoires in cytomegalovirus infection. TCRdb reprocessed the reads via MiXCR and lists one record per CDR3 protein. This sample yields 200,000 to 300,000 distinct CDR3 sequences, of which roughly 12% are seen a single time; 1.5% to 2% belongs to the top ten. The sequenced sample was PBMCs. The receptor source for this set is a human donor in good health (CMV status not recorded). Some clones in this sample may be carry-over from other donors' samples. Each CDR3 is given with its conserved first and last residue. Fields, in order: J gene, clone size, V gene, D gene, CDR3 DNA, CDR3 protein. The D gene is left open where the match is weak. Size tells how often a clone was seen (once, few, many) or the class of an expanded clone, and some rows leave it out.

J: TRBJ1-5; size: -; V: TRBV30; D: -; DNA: TGTGCCTGGAGTGTCGGACAGAACCAGCATTTT; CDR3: CAWSVGQNQHF
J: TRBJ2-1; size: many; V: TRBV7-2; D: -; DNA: TGTGCCAGCAGCTTAGTGTCGGGAGACCCGTTCTTC; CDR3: CASSLVSGDPFF
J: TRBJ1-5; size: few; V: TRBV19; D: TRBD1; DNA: TGTGCCAGTAGCTCCAGGGGGCGTGGGCAGCCCCAGCATTTT; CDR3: CASSSRGRGQPQHF
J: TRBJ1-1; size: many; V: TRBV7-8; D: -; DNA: TGTGCCAGCAGCAAGCGTGTACAGGGGAACACTGAAGCTTTCTTT; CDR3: CASSKRVQGNTEAFF
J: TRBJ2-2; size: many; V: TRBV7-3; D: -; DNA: TGTGCCACCTCACAAGGGACCACCGGGGAGCTGTTTTTT; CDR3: CATSQGTTGELFF
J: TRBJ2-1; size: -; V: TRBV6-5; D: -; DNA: TGTGCCAGCAGTACGCCGGGGAGGGGGTCCTACAATGAGCAGTTCTTC; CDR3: CASSTPGRGSYNEQFF
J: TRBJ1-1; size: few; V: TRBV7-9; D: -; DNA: TGTGCCAGCAGTCCGTTCAGGGGAGCGGGTACTGAAGCTTTCTTT; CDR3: CASSPFRGAGTEAFF
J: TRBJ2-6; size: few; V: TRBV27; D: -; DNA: TGTGCCAGCACTTATATCCCCCCACTCTCTGGGGCCAACGTCCTGACTTTC; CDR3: CASTYIPPLSGANVLTF
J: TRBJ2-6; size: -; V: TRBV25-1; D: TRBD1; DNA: TGTGCCAGCAGTCCCTGGGGACAGGATTCCTCTGGGGCCAACGTCCTGACTTTC; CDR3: CASSPWGQDSSGANVLTF
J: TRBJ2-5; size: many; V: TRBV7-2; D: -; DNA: TGTGCCAGCAGCCCTAGCGTGGGCCAAGAGACCCAGTACTTC; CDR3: CASSPSVGQETQYF
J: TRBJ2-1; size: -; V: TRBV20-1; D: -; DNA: TGCAGTGCTAGAGCGGTCGATGAGCAGTTCTTC; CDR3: CSARAVDEQFF
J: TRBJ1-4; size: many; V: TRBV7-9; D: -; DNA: TGTGCCAGCAGCCCTCGACAGATACTAACTAATGAAAAACTGTTTTTT; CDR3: CASSPRQILTNEKLFF
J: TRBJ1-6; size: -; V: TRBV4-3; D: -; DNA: TGCGCCAGCAGCCAGTCGAGGGGGGATAATTCACCCCTCCACTTT; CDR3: CASSQSRGDNSPLHF
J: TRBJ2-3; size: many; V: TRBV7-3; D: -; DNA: TGTGCCAGCAGCGCCACGGGGGCAGATACGCAGTATTTT; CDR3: CASSATGADTQYF
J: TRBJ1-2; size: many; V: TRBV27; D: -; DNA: TGTGCCAGCATTCCCAGCAGGGAAGGGAACTATGGCTACACCTTC; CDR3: CASIPSREGNYGYTF
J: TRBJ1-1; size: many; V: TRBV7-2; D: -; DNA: TGTGCCAGCAGCGTACAACAGGGAGGTAGCACTGAAGCTTTCTTT; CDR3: CASSVQQGGSTEAFF
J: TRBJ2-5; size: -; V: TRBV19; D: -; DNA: TGTGCCAGTAGTGGCGGAGGGGCGTCCGAAGAGACCCAGTACTTC; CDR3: CASSGGGASEETQYF
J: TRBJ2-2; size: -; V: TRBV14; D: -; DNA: TGTGCCAGCAGCCAAGAACGGGGCACTAGGGGAACCGGGGAGCTGTTTTTT; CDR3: CASSQERGTRGTGELFF
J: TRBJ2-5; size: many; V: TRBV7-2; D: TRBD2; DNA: TGTGCCAGCAGTCGTATAGCGGGGGGCGGAGAAGAGACCCAGTACTTC; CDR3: CASSRIAGGGEETQYF
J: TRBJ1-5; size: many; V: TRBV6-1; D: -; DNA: TGTGCCAGCAGTGAAGGGCAGATCAATCAGCCCCAGCATTTT; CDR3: CASSEGQINQPQHF
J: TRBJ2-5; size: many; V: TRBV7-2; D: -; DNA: TGTGCCAGCAGCTCCCTGAGGGTCCCGCAAGAGACCCAGTACTTC; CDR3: CASSSLRVPQETQYF
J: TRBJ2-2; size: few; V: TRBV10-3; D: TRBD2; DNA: TGTGCCATCAGCTCGCTAGCGGGGGCGTCCGGGGAGCTGTTTTTT; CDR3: CAISSLAGASGELFF
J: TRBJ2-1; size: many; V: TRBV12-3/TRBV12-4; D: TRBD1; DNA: TGTGCCAGCAGTTCGGGACAGGGGAATGAGCAGTTCTTC; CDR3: CASSSGQGNEQFF
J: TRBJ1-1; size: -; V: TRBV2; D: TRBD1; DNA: TGTGCCAGCAGGGACGCGGACAGGGTGGCTGAAGCTTTCTTT; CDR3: CASRDADRVAEAFF
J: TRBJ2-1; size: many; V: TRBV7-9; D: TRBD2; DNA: TGTGCCAGCAGCCAAACACTAGCGGGAGGGCCAGGTGAGCAGTTCTTC; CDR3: CASSQTLAGGPGEQFF
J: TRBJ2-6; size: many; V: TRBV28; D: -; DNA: TGTGCCAGCACCCCCCAGGGCACAGGGGCCAACGTCCTGACTTTC; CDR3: CASTPQGTGANVLTF
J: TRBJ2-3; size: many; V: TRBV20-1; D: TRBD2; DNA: TGCAGTGCTAAGACTAGCGGGATAAATACGCAGTATTTT; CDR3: CSAKTSGINTQYF
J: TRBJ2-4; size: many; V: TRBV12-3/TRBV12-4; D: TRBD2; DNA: TGTGCCAGCAGTTGGGGTAGCGGGAGGCAAAACATTCAGTACTTC; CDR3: CASSWGSGRQNIQYF
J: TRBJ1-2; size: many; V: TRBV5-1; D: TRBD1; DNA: TGCGCCAGCAGCCTTACAGGGGGTGAATATGGCTACACCTTC; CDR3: CASSLTGGEYGYTF
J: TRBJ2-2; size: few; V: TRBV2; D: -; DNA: TGTGCCAGCAGCCCGGACGGAGCGAACACCGGGGAGCTGTTTTTT; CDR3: CASSPDGANTGELFF
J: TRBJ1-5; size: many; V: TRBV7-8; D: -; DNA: TGTGCCAGCAGCTTACCTGATCAGCCCCAGCATTTT; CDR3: CASSLPDQPQHF
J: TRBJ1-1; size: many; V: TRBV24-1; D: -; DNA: TGTGCCACCAGTGATTCCCCAGGGCCTGCAGCTTTCTTT; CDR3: CATSDSPGPAAFF
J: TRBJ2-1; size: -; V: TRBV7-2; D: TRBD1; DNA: TGTGCCAGCAGCCCAGGGACAGGGTTTGGGTCCTACAATGAGCAGTTCTTC; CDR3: CASSPGTGFGSYNEQFF
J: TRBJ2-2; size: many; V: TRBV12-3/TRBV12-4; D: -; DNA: TGTGCCAGCAGTTTAGATATCAGGTTGATGGCGAACACCGGGGAGCTGTTTTTT; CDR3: CASSLDIRLMANTGELFF
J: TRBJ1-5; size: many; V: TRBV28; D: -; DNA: TGTGCCAGCAGTTTACAGGGGAATCAGCCCCAGCATTTT; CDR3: CASSLQGNQPQHF
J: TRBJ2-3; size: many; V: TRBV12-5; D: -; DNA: TGTGCTAGTGCCACCCTTGGGGTAGCGGCAGATACGCAGTATTTT; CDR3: CASATLGVAADTQYF
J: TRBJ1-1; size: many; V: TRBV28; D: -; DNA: TGTGCCAGCAGTTTCCCAGGCATTTCGTCTTCTATGAACACTGAAGCTTTCTTT; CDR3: CASSFPGISSSMNTEAFF
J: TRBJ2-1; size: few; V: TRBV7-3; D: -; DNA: TGTGCCAGCAGCTCCCCGGGGTCGACAGTATACAATGAGCAGTTCTTC; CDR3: CASSSPGSTVYNEQFF
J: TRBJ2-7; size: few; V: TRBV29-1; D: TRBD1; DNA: TGCAGTGGGGGTAAGGGGACAGGGGCCAACGAGCAGTACTTC; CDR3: CSGGKGTGANEQYF
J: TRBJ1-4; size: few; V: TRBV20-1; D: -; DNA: TGCAGTGCCCCGGGGGAACTTAATGAAAAACTGTTTTTT; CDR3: CSAPGELNEKLFF
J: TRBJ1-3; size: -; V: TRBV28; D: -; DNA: TGTGCCAGCAGTTCCGGGCCCCCAAGAACTGGAAACACCATATATTTT; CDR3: CASSSGPPRTGNTIYF
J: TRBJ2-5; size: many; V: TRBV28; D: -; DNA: TGTGCCAGCAGCACGACTAGGGAGACCCAGTACTTC; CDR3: CASSTTRETQYF
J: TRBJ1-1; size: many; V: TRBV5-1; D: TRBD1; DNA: TGCGCCAGCAGCACGACAGGGGGCTTGAACACTGAAGCTTTCTTT; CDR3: CASSTTGGLNTEAFF